This TCR beta chain was found in a study of identical twins. The V gene lost 2 bases and the J gene lost 0 bases, with 9 bases spanning the gap. The CDR3 has 15 residues. Germline-derived CDR1 and CDR2 are LNHNV and YYDKDF (reference sequence). TCRdb analysed the 5' RACE reads with MiXCR anew, one entry per CDR3 protein. The sample holds more than 650,000 distinct CDR3 sequences, less than 7% seen once. The table lists this clonotype with a few counts. The clonotype comes from a man aged 18 to 29 in good health. The chain combines TRBV15 with TRBJ2-3; maybe TRBD1 (6 bases). The sequenced sample was naive T cells sorted from blood. The CDR3 DNA is TGTGCCACCAGCAGAAGACAGGTTAGCACAGATACGCAGTATTTT. Translated: CATSRRQVSTDTQYF.